This T cell receptor (beta chain) is drawn from a study of read filtering for tumor transcriptome and immune sequencing. At the level of the study: Patients were about 17 male and around 15 female, mean age approximately 70 years, range roughly 45 to 85. By R-ISS, stages I, II and III held roughly 8, 15 and 7 patients. TCR-mapped reads were about 4.05 to 11 million with IR-seq versus roughly 80 to 1,300 with RNA-seq.

There are a few counts of this clonotype. From 400 to 450 ng of RNA, a library with molecular barcoded alpha/delta and beta/gamma adaptors was made. One entry per CDR3 protein results from TCRdb running MiXCR on the reads. The table includes 14,000 to 15,000 distinct CDR3 sequences, around 21% detected once. V lost 6 bases and J 2 bases, leaving 9 bases between the germline ends. Germline V gene lookup returns CDR1 SGDLS and CDR2 YYNGEE. The CDR3 is made up of 13 amino acids. The source of this sequence is a donor aged 40 or older with multiple myeloma. The sample was a population of CD138-negative cells sorted from bone marrow. The chain couples TRBV9 to TRBJ2-1, with TRBD2 as a possible D gene (5 bases). CDR3 loop: CASTGSPYNEQFF. As DNA, the CDR3 is TGTGCCAGCACGGGGAGCCCCTACAATGAGCAGTTCTTC.